This entry is about one T cell receptor beta chain. Its antigen is currently unknown. The data belong to a study of cytotoxic CD8 clonotypes in ibrutinib-treated CLL. Study-level background: A median 12 months of treatment, range 6 to 36, preceded the collection of response samples.

The repertoire was sequenced with immunoSEQ multiplex PCR; TCRdb's copy has only in-frame clones and lacks some. Among about 6,000 clones listed, around 74% were seen once. Germline CDR1 reads SGDLS; CDR2 reads YYNGEE. This CDR3 has 14 residues. With 3 bases removed from V and 3 bases from J, the gap between germline ends came to 13 bases. Study conclusions and caveats: Sustained-remission and progressing patients had unequal sampling times. Clonality was elevated at ibrutinib response and had returned toward baseline at progression. With treatment, public clonotypes, which were uncommon, either contracted or remained stable.

This sequence joins TRBV9 and TRBJ2-7; D might be TRBD1 or TRBD2, each matching 6 bases. The sequence came from a human donor with chronic lymphocytic leukemia. The sample was PBMCs, taken before ibrutinib treatment. The CDR3 region is CASSGGDKDYEQYF. The CDR3 coding sequence is TGTGCCAGCAGCGGGGGGGACAAAGACTACGAGCAGTACTTC.